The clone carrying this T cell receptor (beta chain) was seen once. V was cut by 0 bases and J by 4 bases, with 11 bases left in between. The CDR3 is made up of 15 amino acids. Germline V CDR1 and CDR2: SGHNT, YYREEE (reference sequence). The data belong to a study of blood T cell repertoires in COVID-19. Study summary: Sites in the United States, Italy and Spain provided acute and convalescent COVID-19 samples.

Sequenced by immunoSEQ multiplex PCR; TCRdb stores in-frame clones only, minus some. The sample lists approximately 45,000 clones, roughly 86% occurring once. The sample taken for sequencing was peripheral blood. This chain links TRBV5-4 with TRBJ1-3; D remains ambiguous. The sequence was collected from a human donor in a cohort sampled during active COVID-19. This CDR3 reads CASSLGGVQGNTIYF. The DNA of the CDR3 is TGTGCCAGCAGCTTGGGCGGGGTACAGGGAAACACCATATATTTT. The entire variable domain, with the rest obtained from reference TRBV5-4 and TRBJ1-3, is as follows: ETGVTQSPTHLIKTRGQQVTLRCSSQSGHNTVSWYQQALGQGPQFIFQYYREEENGRGNFPPRFSGLQFPNYSSELNVNALELDDSALYLCASSLGGVQGNTIYFGEGSWLTVV.